Sequencing of this T cell receptor (beta chain) was carried out in a study of T-cell reconstitution after alpha-beta-depleted transplantation in children. Study results and limitations: Reportedly, roughly two months post-transplant, alpha-beta T cells arose from several hundred expanded graft clones.

This clonotype was detected a few times. Its antigen is currently unknown. Between the trimmed V and J ends, which lost 0 bases and 4 bases, there was a span of 7 bases. The length of the CDR3 is 14 residues. CDR1 and CDR2 from the germline V gene are MNHEY and SVGEGT. The authors prepared the TCRbeta library with unique molecular identifiers. MiXCR was run by TCRdb on the PCR reads, yielding one entry per CDR3 protein. The sample has fewer than 700,000 distinct CDR3 sequences, under 30% seen once. The chain uses TRBV6-2 or TRBV6-3 and TRBJ2-1; D is unresolved. The sequence came from a boy under three years old who had a stem cell transplant for acute myeloid leukemia, so the T cells may come from the graft donor. The sample in question was PBMCs, mostly from graft donor cells, obtained 360 days after TCRalphabeta/CD19-depleted stem cell transplant. In nucleotides, the CDR3 is TGTGCCAGCAGTTACTCGACGCCTTACAATGAGCAGTTCTTC. It codes for CASSYSTPYNEQFF.